This T cell receptor (beta chain) stems from a study of blood T cells in healthy people across ages. The donors, healthy Caucasians from Russia, were aged roughly 6 to 90. The amount of total RNA extracted per sample was at least 5.5 micrograms. Trimming removed 1 base from V and 5 bases from J; junction bases left unmatched: 7. This CDR3 contains 15 residues. Germline assignment: CDR1 DFQATT and CDR2 SNEGSKA (reference sequence). PCR was performed a second time for about 6 to 12 cycles using a sample-barcoded 5' primer and a J-beta primer mix. TCRdb re-called the 5' RACE reads with MiXCR, one entry per CDR3 protein. The table shows 900,000 to 950,000 distinct CDR3 sequences, with about 29% occurring only once. This clonotype was counted only a few times. This sample was also put to use in a study of T cells of mothers and their children. Per that study: Sample barcodes plus 2-4 random nucleotides came from the M1S primer. Relative to unrelated pairs, biologically related mother-child dyads exhibited marginally greater, non-significant overlap.

The chain couples TRBV20-1 to TRBJ2-1; 8 bases agree with TRBD2. This clonotype was obtained from a woman aged 40 to 50 in good health. The sample taken for sequencing was blood. The CDR3 coding sequence is TGCAGTGCTAGAGCCTCAGGGACTAGTGACAATGAGCAGTTCTTC. It translates to CSARASGTSDNEQFF.